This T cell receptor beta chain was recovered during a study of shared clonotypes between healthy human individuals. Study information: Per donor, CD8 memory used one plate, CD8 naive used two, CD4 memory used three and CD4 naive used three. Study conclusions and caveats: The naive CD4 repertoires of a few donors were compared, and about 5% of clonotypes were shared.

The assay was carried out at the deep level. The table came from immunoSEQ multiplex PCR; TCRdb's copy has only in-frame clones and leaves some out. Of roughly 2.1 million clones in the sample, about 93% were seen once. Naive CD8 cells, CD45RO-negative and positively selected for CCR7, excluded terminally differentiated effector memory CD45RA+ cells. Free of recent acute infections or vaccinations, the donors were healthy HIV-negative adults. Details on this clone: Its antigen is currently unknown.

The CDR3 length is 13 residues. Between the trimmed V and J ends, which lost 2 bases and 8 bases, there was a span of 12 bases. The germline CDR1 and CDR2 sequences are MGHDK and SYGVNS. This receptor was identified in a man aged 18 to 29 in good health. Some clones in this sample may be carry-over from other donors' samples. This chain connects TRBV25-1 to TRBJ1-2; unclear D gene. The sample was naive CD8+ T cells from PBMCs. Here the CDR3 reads CASSELRDKGYTF. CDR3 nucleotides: TGTGCCAGCAGTGAACTTCGGGATAAGGGCTACACCTTC.